This record covers a single TCR beta chain. These data come from a study of cytomegalovirus exposure and HLA in healthy donors. This PCR relied on a set of 60 Vbeta primers and 13 Jbeta primers. Sequenced by immunoSEQ multiplex PCR; TCRdb stores in-frame clones only, minus some. The sample holds around 140,000 clones, approximately 84% seen once. The TCR originated in a woman between 55 and 75 years old in good health and CMV-seropositive. Sequenced material: PBMCs.

The CDR3 here is CASSYGGSSDTQYF. The CDR3, as DNA: TGTGCCAGTAGTTACGGCGGGAGTTCAGATACGCAGTATTTT. This chain joins TRBV19 and TRBJ2-3, with 7 bases identical to TRBD2. From germline, CDR1 is LNHDA and CDR2 SQIVND (reference sequence). Trimming cost V 5 bases and J 4 bases; bases outside gene matches: 6. This CDR3 spans 14 amino acids.